This record looks at one T cell receptor beta chain sequence and its context. The authors obtained PBMCs from around 10 ml of fresh peripheral blood. Authors of the study amplified TCR beta CDR3 regions from RNA transcripts. The primer set for the first-round RT-PCR of the TCR CDR3 was HTBI. TCRdb reanalysed the multiplex PCR reads using MiXCR and keeps one entry per CDR3 protein. This repertoire shows more than 350,000 distinct CDR3 sequences, about 15% found once; its top ten account for 30% to 35%. This entry comes from a study of T cells in Graves' hyperthyroidism and ophthalmopathy. V was cut by 3 bases and J by 4 bases, with 10 bases left in between. The germline V gene has CDR1 KGHSH and CDR2 LQKENI. The CDR3 consists of 14 residues.

The sequence was obtained from a woman aged 25 to 39 with Graves' hyperthyroidism. This rearrangement joins TRBV18 to TRBJ2-4; D possibly corresponds to TRBD1 (6 bases). The sample was blood. The CDR3 DNA sequence: TGTGCCAGCTCACCGGGACAAGGGAAAAACATTCAGTACTTC. The encoded protein is CASSPGQGKNIQYF.